What follows are 13 T cell receptor beta chains derived from one specimen sequenced in a study of T cells after somatic rescue of genetic block. Profiling relied on immunoSEQ multiplex PCR, and the TCRdb table lists in-frame clones only, not all of them. The sample includes roughly 92,000 clones, 90% of them seen just once. The material sequenced was peripheral blood mononuclear cells (PBMCs). The receptors were sampled from a young woman.

V is TRBV7-9 and J is TRBJ2-3; unclear D gene. Trimming cost V 5 bases and J 10 bases, with 10 bases left between them. Looked up from germline, CDR1 is SEHNR and CDR2 is FQNEAQ (reference sequence). The CDR3 loop spans 11 amino acids. CDR3 sequence: CASSPGQAQYF. For the CDR3, the DNA is TGTGCCAGCAGCCCCGGTCAAGCGCAGTATTTT.

This rearrangement joins TRBV28 to TRBJ2-7, with a tentative D call TRBD1 (6 bases). Germline values: CDR1 MDHEN, CDR2 SYDVKM. The germline V and J ends were trimmed by 1 base and 2 bases, with 9 bases remaining between them. The CDR3 has 14 amino acids. CDR3 in DNA: TGTGCCAGCAGTTTATCAGGGGACCCCTACGAGCAGTACTTC. Its translation: CASSLSGDPYEQYF.

This chain joins TRBV13 and TRBJ1-3, with 9 bases fitting TRBD1. V lost 1 base, J lost 7 bases, and 2 bases stayed unmatched. Germline V CDR1 and CDR2: PRHDT, FYEKMQ (reference sequence). This CDR3 spans 14 amino acids. CDR3 loop: CASSLDRGLNTIYF. The CDR3 bases are TGTGCCAGCAGCTTAGACAGGGGGCTCAACACCATATATTTT.

This clone was seen a few times. The chain's CDR3 is CASSPFTSGYRNTGELFF. CDR3 bases: TGTGCCAGCAGTCCGTTCACTAGCGGGTATAGGAACACCGGGGAGCTGTTTTTT. The J gene is TRBJ2-2, the V gene TRBV28, with 9 bases that match TRBD2. This CDR3 has 18 residues. Germline trimming cut 5 bases from V and 1 base from J; bases unmatched to any gene: 11. Germline loops: CDR1 MDHEN, CDR2 SYDVKM. The whole variable domain, remainder taken from reference TRBV28 and TRBJ2-2, is DVKVTQSSRYLVKRTGEKVFLECVQDMDHENMFWYRQDPGLGLRLIYFSYDVKMKEKGDIPEGYSVSREKKERFSLILESASTNQTSMYLCASSPFTSGYRNTGELFFGEGSRLTVL.

CDR3 region: CASSISQRTMNEQFF. For the CDR3, the DNA is TGTGCCAGCAGCATCAGCCAGCGGACTATGAATGAGCAGTTCTTC. The rearrangement joins TRBV9 to TRBJ2-1, with D tentatively TRBD2 (6 bases). Germline CDR1 and CDR2: SGDLS and YYNGEE. The CDR3 contains 15 residues. Between the trimmed V and J ends, which lost 4 bases and 7 bases, there was a span of 18 bases.

This chain links TRBV7-9 with TRBJ2-3; TRBD2 matches at 10 bases. CDR1 is SEHNR and CDR2 is FQNEAQ in the germline V gene (reference sequence). CDR3 length: 16 residues. V trimming: 5 bases; J trimming: 2 bases; junction bases outside the gene matches: 7. CDR3 amino acids: CASSPDLAGATDTQYF. Written as DNA, the CDR3 is TGTGCCAGCAGCCCCGACCTAGCGGGAGCCACAGATACGCAGTATTTT.

V and J are TRBV19 and TRBJ1-5; D call uncertain. This CDR3 has 15 amino acids. Germline V gene sequence: CDR1 LNHDA, CDR2 SQIVND (reference sequence). V was shortened by 2 bases and J by 6 bases, with 14 bases between the two germline ends. Here the CDR3 reads CASSISAPRAQPQHF. DNA for the CDR3: TGTGCCAGTAGTATATCGGCCCCCAGAGCTCAGCCCCAGCATTTT.

This clone was counted once. V gene TRBV6-1 combines with J gene TRBJ1-5, with 8 bases aligning to TRBD1. The CDR3 is 15 residues long. Germline V gives CDR1 MNHNS, CDR2 SASEGT. V was clipped by 7 bases and J by 0 bases; unmatched bases: 5. The CDR3 region is CASKQGANSNQPQHF. CDR3 coding DNA: TGTGCCAGCAAGCAGGGGGCTAATAGCAATCAGCCCCAGCATTTT.

In this sample, this clone turned up a few times. This rearrangement joins TRBV4-1 to TRBJ2-5; possibly TRBD1 or TRBD2 for D (6 bases each). CDR3 length: 13 amino acids. With 6 bases removed from V and 5 bases from J, the gap between germline ends came to 13 bases. Per germline, CDR1 MGHRA and CDR2 YSYEKL. The DNA of the CDR3 is TGCGCCAGCAGTGAGGGGGGCAGGGAGACCCAGTACTTC. Protein: CASSEGGRETQYF.

V is TRBV27 and J is TRBJ1-1, with a tentative D call TRBD1 (5 bases). CDR3 size: 13 residues. With 2 bases removed from V and 4 bases from J, the gap between germline ends came to 8 bases. Per germline, CDR1 MNHEY and CDR2 SMNVEV (reference sequence). The chain's CDR3 is CASSLAGGTEAFF. The CDR3 DNA reads as TGTGCCAGCAGTTTAGCCGGGGGCACTGAAGCTTTCTTT.

This rearrangement joins TRBV4-3 to TRBJ2-3; D is undetermined. This CDR3 comprises 14 residues. Deletions cut 2 bases from V and 5 bases from J, with 11 bases between. Germline CDR1 and CDR2: LGHNA and YSLEER. CDR3 bases: TGCGCCAGCAGCCAAATACGGGCACGAGATACGCAGTATTTT. Its protein is CASSQIRARDTQYF.

The CDR3 is CSVDRGISYGYTF. The CDR3 coding sequence is TGCAGCGTGGACAGGGGCATATCTTATGGCTACACCTTC. The gene calls are TRBV29-1 and TRBJ1-2; TRBD1 matches 9 bases. The CDR3 sequence is 13 residues long. With V trimmed by 6 bases and J by 5 bases, 7 bases remained unmatched. Germline loops: CDR1 SQVTM, CDR2 ANQGSEA. Complete variable domain (other parts from reference TRBV29-1 and TRBJ1-2): SAVISQKPSRDICQRGTSLTIQCQVDSQVTMMFWYRQQPGQSLTLIATANQGSEATYESGFVIDKFPISRPNLTFSTLTVSNMSPEDSSIYLCSVDRGISYGYTFGSGTRLTVV.

The chain recombines TRBV2 with TRBJ1-1; tentative D call: TRBD1 (5 bases). This CDR3 is 14 amino acids long. Trimming removed 6 bases at V and 7 bases at J, with 18 bases between. Germline V gene lookup returns CDR1 SNHLY and CDR2 FYNNEI. The CDR3 region is CASSDIGTYGEAFF. CDR3 in DNA: TGTGCCAGCAGCGATATAGGGACTTATGGTGAAGCTTTCTTT.